The 27 T cell receptor beta chains below all came from one sample that was sequenced in a study of T-cell reconstitution after alpha-beta-depleted transplantation in children (dated by TCRdb to about 2016). Receptors were amplified or captured by PCR. Sequencing took place on an Illumina HiSeq 2500. Molecular barcoding was employed in the preparation of TCR libraries, with unique molecular identifiers being used to normalize TCRbeta repertoire quantification. TCRdb passed the public sequencing reads through fastp at Q25 and MiXCR, retaining productive beta sequences. Each entry is one CDR3 protein sequence, shown with its most common DNA and genes. For this sample the table gives fewer than 700,000 distinct CDR3 sequences, of which over 10% were detected only once. 2% to 2.5% of the sample belongs to the ten largest clones. The treatment or condition label, as the study defines it: allogeneic hematopoietic cell transplantation with graft depleted of TCRalphabeta T cells and CD19 B cells.

The specimen was PBMCs, mostly from graft donor cells, collected 360 days after TCRalphabeta/CD19-depleted stem cell transplant. These receptors originate from a male patient between 5 and 17 years old who had a stem cell transplant for acute myeloid leukemia, so the T cells may come from the graft donor.

This clonotype came up many times. CDR3 residues: CASSLRRTSLYNEQFF. The CDR3 region has the DNA TGTGCCAGCAGCTTGAGAAGGACTAGCCTGTACAATGAGCAGTTCTTC. The gene calls are TRBV5-6 and TRBJ2-1; TRBD2 matches at 8 bases. Per the germline V gene, CDR1 is SGHDT and CDR2 is YYEEEE. V shed 1 base, J shed 4 bases, and the junction held 7 bases outside the gene matches. The length of the CDR3 is 16 residues.

The genes are TRBV10-3 and TRBJ2-1; 14 nucleotides line up with TRBD2. Germline V gene sequence: CDR1 ENHRY, CDR2 SYGVKD. J was trimmed by 7 bases and V by 7 bases; bases with no gene match: 3. This CDR3 contains 14 residues. The CDR3 loop is CAITGTSGGNEQFF. CDR3 nucleotides: TGTGCCATCACGGGGACTAGCGGGGGAAATGAGCAGTTCTTC.

The chain is built from TRBV20-1 and TRBJ2-4; D possibly corresponds to TRBD2 (5 bases). The germline V and J ends were trimmed by 7 bases and 0 bases, with 16 bases remaining between them. Germline V lookup: CDR1 DFQATT, CDR2 SNEGSKA (reference sequence). This CDR3 comprises 15 residues. CDR3: CSGSLPGLAKNIQYF. The CDR3 nucleotides read TGCAGTGGCTCTCTCCCGGGGTTAGCCAAAAACATTCAGTACTTC.

This chain joins TRBV7-3 and TRBJ2-2, with a weak D call TRBD2 (5 bases). V was shortened by 5 bases and J by 6 bases, with 10 bases between the two germline ends. Germline V gene lookup returns CDR1 SGHTA and CDR2 FQGTGA. CDR3 length: 13 residues. The CDR3 protein is CASSPGLPGELFF. CDR3 coding DNA: TGTGCCAGCAGCCCCGGACTCCCCGGGGAGCTGTTTTTT. The full variable domain, its missing parts supplied by reference TRBV7-3 and TRBJ2-2, is GAGVSQTPSNKVTEKGKYVELRCDPISGHTALYWYRQSLGQGPEFLIYFQGTGAADDSGLPNDRFFAVRPEGSVSTLKIQRTERGDSAVYLCASSPGLPGELFFGEGSRLTVL.

This clonotype was found many times. V is TRBV28 and J is TRBJ2-1; 7 nucleotides agree with TRBD1. Germline loops: CDR1 MDHEN, CDR2 SYDVKM. The CDR3 is 14 residues long. The J segment lost 4 bases and the V segment lost 6 bases, leaving 6 bases of the junction unmatched. The CDR3 sequence is CASRQPGQYNEQFF. DNA of the CDR3: TGTGCCAGCAGACAACCGGGACAGTACAATGAGCAGTTCTTC.

The J gene is TRBJ2-7, the V gene TRBV4-2; D perhaps matches TRBD2 (5 bases). CDR3 length: 14 amino acids. Germline values: CDR1 LGHNA, CDR2 YNFKEQ. Trimming took 10 bases from V and 3 from J, leaving 19 bases between them. CDR3 DNA sequence: TGTGCCATGGGCCCCCGGCTAGACTACTACGAGCAGTACTTC. Amino acids: CAMGPRLDYYEQYF.

This clonotype has ten or more counts. The CDR3 sequence: CASSHLAGAADTQYF. CDR3 nucleotide sequence: TGCGCCAGCAGCCATTTAGCGGGAGCGGCAGATACGCAGTATTTT. The gene calls are TRBV4-3 and TRBJ2-3; 9 positions agree with TRBD2. Germline V gives CDR1 LGHNA, CDR2 YSLEER. V lost 3 bases and J lost 4; bases outside the gene matches: 5. This CDR3 comprises 15 residues.

In its sample, this clonotype was seen a few times. The chain uses TRBV9 and TRBJ2-5, with TRBD2 identical over 7 bases. Losses at the gene ends were 0 bases for V and 5 bases for J; bases not matched to a gene: 7. This CDR3 is 15 amino acids long. Germline assignment: CDR1 SGDLS and CDR2 YYNGEE. This chain's CDR3 is CASSVETGRSETQYF. The CDR3 DNA sequence: TGTGCCAGCAGCGTAGAAACCGGGAGGAGCGAGACCCAGTACTTC.

This clonotype showed up just a few times. V and J are TRBV6-5 and TRBJ2-5; TRBD2 matches 9 bases. This CDR3 comprises 15 residues. Per the germline V gene, CDR1 is MNHEY and CDR2 is SVGAGI. V was pared by 0 bases and J by 9 bases, with 8 bases of the junction left unmatched. Written as DNA, the CDR3 is TGTGCCAGCAGTTACTCAGAGAGCGGGAGGTTCCCCCAGTACTTC. Protein sequence: CASSYSESGRFPQYF.

V gene TRBV29-1 combines with J gene TRBJ1-5, with D perhaps TRBD1 (5 bases). The V end was cut by 3 bases, the J end by 5 bases, with 14 bases between. Germline V gene data show CDR1 as SQVTM and CDR2 as ANQGSEA. The CDR3 consists of 14 residues. The chain's CDR3 is CSVEGPGEDQPQHF. The CDR3 DNA reads TGCAGCGTTGAGGGTCCGGGGGAAGATCAGCCCCAGCATTTT.

This clonotype was counted between two and nine times. The gene calls are TRBV7-3 and TRBJ2-3, with 11 bases that match TRBD2. The CDR3 length is 16 residues. The V and J ends lost 5 bases and 4 bases, in that order; junction bases with no gene match: 8. Germline V CDR1 and CDR2: SGHTA, FQGTGA. In nucleotides, the CDR3 is TGTGCCAGCAGCCGCACTAGCGGGAGTCGCTCAGATACGCAGTATTTT. This encodes CASSRTSGSRSDTQYF.

The chain employs TRBV5-1 and TRBJ1-5; TRBD1 aligns across 9 bases. This CDR3 spans 15 amino acids. Unmatched junction bases numbered 7, after V lost 4 bases and J lost 5 bases. Germline CDR1 SGHRS, CDR2 YFSETQ. Here the CDR3 reads CASSPQGAWDQPQHF. The CDR3 DNA reads TGCGCCAGCAGCCCACAGGGGGCTTGGGATCAGCCCCAGCATTTT.

The J gene is TRBJ1-5, the V gene TRBV4-1, with 8 positions matching TRBD1. Trimming removed 3 bases from V and 0 bases from J; junction bases left unmatched: 4. From germline, CDR1 is MGHRA and CDR2 YSYEKL. The CDR3 is 16 residues long. CDR3 loop: CASSHLRGHSNQPQHF. In DNA form, the CDR3 reads TGCGCCAGCAGCCATCTCAGGGGGCATAGCAATCAGCCCCAGCATTTT.

This clonotype was recorded a few times. V gene TRBV12-3 or TRBV12-4 combines with J gene TRBJ2-2; 7 bases match TRBD2. There are 15 residues in the CDR3. The J segment lost 3 bases and the V segment lost 5 bases, leaving 6 bases of the junction unmatched. The DNA of the CDR3 is TGTGCCAGCAGTCAACAGCGGGGTTACACCGGGGAGCTGTTTTTT. Translating it yields CASSQQRGYTGELFF.

The sample holds one count of this clonotype. The chain employs TRBV7-3 and TRBJ1-2; D ambiguous. In germline, CDR1 is SGHTA, CDR2 FQGTGA. V gave up 6 bases and J gave up 13 bases, with 6 bases separating them. The CDR3 consists of 8 residues. The CDR3 coding sequence is TGTGCCAGCAGGGAGGGCACCTTC. This codes for CASREGTF. Full variable domain (outside the CDR3, taken from reference TRBV7-3 and TRBJ1-2): GAGVSQTPSNKVTEKGKYVELRCDPISGHTALYWYRQSLGQGPEFLIYFQGTGAADDSGLPNDRFFAVRPEGSVSTLKIQRTERGDSAVYLCASREGTFGSGTRLTVV.

The table lists this clonotype with many counts. The CDR3 is CASSDRQGRGSYEQYF. The CDR3 DNA is TGTGCCAGCAGTGACCGACAGGGAAGAGGGTCTTACGAGCAGTACTTC. This chain joins TRBV28 and TRBJ2-7, with 7 nucleotides matching TRBD1. The CDR3 runs to 16 residues. V shed 5 bases and J 4 bases; nucleotides not matched to a gene: 14. Germline-derived CDR1 and CDR2 are MDHEN and SYDVKM.

V and J are TRBV27 and TRBJ1-6; 7 bases line up with TRBD1. CDR1 and CDR2 (germline): MNHEY, SMNVEV (reference sequence). Trimming at V came to 0 bases and at J to 9 bases, leaving 8 bases not matched to a gene. The CDR3 is made up of 16 amino acids. The CDR3 sequence is CASSLSPQGVASPLHF. CDR3 sequence (DNA): TGTGCCAGCAGTTTATCACCCCAGGGGGTCGCTTCACCCCTCCACTTT.

This clonotype showed up just a few times. CDR3 region: CASSLASSGEGGAQYF. The CDR3 nucleotides are TGTGCCAGCAGTTTAGCGAGTAGCGGAGAGGGGGGAGCCCAGTACTTC. The V call is TRBV12-3 or TRBV12-4, the J call TRBJ2-5; D might be TRBD1 or TRBD2, each matching 6 bases. This CDR3 comprises 16 residues. V lost 0 bases to trimming and J lost 9 bases, with 20 bases between them.

This clonotype was seen repeatedly, ten times or more. The rearrangement uses TRBV20-1 and TRBJ2-2, with no clear D. Trimming pared 0 bases from V and 2 bases from J, leaving 10 bases between. Germline CDR1 reads DFQATT; CDR2 reads SNEGSKA (reference sequence). This CDR3 has 15 amino acids. This CDR3 is CSARDYATNTGELFF. CDR3 nucleotide sequence: TGCAGTGCTAGAGATTACGCAACAAACACCGGGGAGCTGTTTTTT.

This clonotype was recorded a few times. This sequence joins TRBV28 and TRBJ2-7; TRBD1 or TRBD2 may be the D gene (5 bases each). The CDR3 sequence is 15 residues long. The germline CDR1 and CDR2 sequences are MDHEN and SYDVKM. V was clipped by 8 bases and J by 5 bases, with 22 bases between them. This chain's CDR3 is CASVNPGPPSHEQYF. CDR3 DNA: TGTGCCAGCGTTAACCCGGGACCCCCGTCCCACGAGCAGTACTTC.

The table lists this clonotype with a few counts. The V and J genes are TRBV2 and TRBJ2-1; weak D call: TRBD2 (6 bases). Germline lookup yields CDR1 SNHLY and CDR2 FYNNEI. Trimming cost V 6 bases and J 8 bases, with 20 bases left between them. The CDR3 loop spans 15 amino acids. The CDR3 loop is CASRTRDSRDDEQFF. In DNA form, the CDR3 reads TGTGCCAGCAGAACCCGGGACTCAAGGGACGATGAGCAGTTCTTC.

This clonotype has a count of ten or more. The chain joins TRBV12-3 or TRBV12-4 to TRBJ2-6, with unresolved D. The CDR3 is 16 residues long. Trimming left V 2 bases short and J 0 bases short, with 8 bases between. The DNA for the CDR3 is TGTGCCAGCAGTTTAAGGGAACTCTCTGGGGCCAACGTCCTGACTTTC. Protein: CASSLRELSGANVLTF.

The chain couples TRBV5-1 to TRBJ2-1, with D unresolved. CDR1 SGHRS and CDR2 YFSETQ come from the germline V gene. This CDR3 comprises 15 residues. The V gene lost 0 bases and the J gene lost 4 bases, with 11 bases spanning the gap. DNA for the CDR3: TGCGCCAGCAGCTTGGAAGTGACAACTTACAATGAGCAGTTCTTC. Translating gives CASSLEVTTYNEQFF. The complete variable domain, with remaining parts taken from reference TRBV5-1 and TRBJ2-1, reads KAGVTQTPRYLIKTRGQQVTLSCSPISGHRSVSWYQQTPGQGLQFLFEYFSETQRNKGNFPGRFSGRQFSNSRSEMNVSTLELGDSALYLCASSLEVTTYNEQFFGPGTRLTVL.

This clonotype was recorded at least ten times. The V gene is TRBV7-8, the J gene TRBJ2-7; 10 nucleotides match TRBD1. Looked up from germline, CDR1 is SGHVS and CDR2 is FQNEAQ. CDR3 length: 16 residues. V was pared by 1 base and J by 2 bases, with 5 bases of the junction left unmatched. CDR3 amino acids: CASSLVGTGVTYEQYF. DNA of the CDR3: TGTGCCAGCAGCTTAGTAGGGACAGGGGTCACCTACGAGCAGTACTTC.

J is TRBJ1-4 and V is TRBV12-3 or TRBV12-4; perhaps TRBD1 as D (5 bases). The V end was cut by 4 bases, the J end by 2 bases, with 14 bases between. The CDR3 runs 16 residues. The CDR3 reads CASSSGFPTTNEKLFF. CDR3 sequence (DNA): TGTGCCAGCAGTTCAGGGTTCCCGACGACTAATGAAAAACTGTTTTTT.

This clonotype was counted a few times. The chain joins TRBV29-1 to TRBJ1-2; 7 positions agree with TRBD1. V gave up 0 bases and J gave up 4 bases; unmatched junction bases: 5. This CDR3 spans 14 amino acids. The germline CDR1 and CDR2 sequences are SQVTM and ANQGSEA. The CDR3 DNA reads as TGCAGCGTTGAAGAAGGAGGGGGCTTCTATGGCTACACCTTC. It encodes CSVEEGGGFYGYTF.

The chain carries TRBV9 and TRBJ1-2; D not resolved. This CDR3 is 16 amino acids long. The V end lost 3 bases, the J end lost 4 bases, and 19 bases lay between the germline ends. The germline V gene has CDR1 SGDLS and CDR2 YYNGEE. CDR3 sequence reads: CASSAADTFPLYGYTF. Here the CDR3 DNA reads TGTGCCAGCAGCGCCGCTGACACTTTCCCACTCTATGGCTACACCTTC.